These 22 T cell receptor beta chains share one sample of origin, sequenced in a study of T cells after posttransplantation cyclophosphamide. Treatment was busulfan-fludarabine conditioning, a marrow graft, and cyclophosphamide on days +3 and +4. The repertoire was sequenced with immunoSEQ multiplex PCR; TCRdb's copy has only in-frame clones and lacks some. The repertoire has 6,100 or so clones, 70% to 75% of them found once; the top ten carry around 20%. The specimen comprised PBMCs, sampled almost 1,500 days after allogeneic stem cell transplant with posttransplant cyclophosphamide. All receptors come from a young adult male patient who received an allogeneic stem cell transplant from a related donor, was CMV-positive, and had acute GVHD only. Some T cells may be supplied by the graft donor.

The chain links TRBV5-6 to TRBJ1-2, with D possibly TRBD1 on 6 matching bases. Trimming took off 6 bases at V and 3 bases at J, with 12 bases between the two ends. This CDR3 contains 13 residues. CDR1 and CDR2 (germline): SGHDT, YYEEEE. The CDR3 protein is CASMQQGHYGYTF. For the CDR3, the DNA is TGTGCCAGCATGCAACAGGGCCACTATGGCTACACCTTC.

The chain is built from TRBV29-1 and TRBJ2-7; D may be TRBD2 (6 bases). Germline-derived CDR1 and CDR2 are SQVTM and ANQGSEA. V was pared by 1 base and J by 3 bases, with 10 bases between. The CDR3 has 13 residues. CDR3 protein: CSVEVTGGYEQYF. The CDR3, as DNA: TGCAGCGTTGAAGTCACCGGGGGCTACGAGCAGTACTTC.

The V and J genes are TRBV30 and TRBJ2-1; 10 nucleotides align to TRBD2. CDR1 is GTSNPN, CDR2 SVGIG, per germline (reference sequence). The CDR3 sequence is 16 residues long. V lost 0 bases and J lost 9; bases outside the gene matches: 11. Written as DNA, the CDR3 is TGTGCCTGGAGTGTACGCCAGCGGGGGGGATATGGTGAGCAGTTCTTC. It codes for CAWSVRQRGGYGEQFF.

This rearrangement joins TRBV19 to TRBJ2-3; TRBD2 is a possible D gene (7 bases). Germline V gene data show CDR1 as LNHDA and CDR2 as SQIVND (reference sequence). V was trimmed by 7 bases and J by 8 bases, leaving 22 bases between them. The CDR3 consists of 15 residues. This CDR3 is CASKLAGAGLTTQYF. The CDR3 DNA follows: TGTGCCAGTAAACTCGCGGGGGCCGGCCTTACTACGCAGTATTTT.

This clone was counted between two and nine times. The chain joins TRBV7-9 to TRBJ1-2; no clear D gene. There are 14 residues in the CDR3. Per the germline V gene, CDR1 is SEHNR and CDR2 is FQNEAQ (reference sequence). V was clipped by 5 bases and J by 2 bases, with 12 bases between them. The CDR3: CASSPQQANYGYTF. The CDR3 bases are TGTGCCAGCAGCCCTCAGCAGGCCAACTATGGCTACACCTTC.

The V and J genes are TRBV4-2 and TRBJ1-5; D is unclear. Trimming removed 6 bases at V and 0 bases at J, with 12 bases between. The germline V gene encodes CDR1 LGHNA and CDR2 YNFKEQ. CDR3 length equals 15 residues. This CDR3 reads CASRPETASNQPQHF. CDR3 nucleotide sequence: TGTGCCAGCAGGCCTGAAACAGCTAGCAATCAGCCCCAGCATTTT.

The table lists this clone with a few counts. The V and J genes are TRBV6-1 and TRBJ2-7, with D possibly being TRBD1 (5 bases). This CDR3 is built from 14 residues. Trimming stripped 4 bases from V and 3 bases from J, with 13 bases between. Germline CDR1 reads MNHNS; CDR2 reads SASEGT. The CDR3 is CASSAGQERYEQYF. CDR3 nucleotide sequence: TGTGCCAGCAGTGCCGGACAAGAACGCTACGAGCAGTACTTC.

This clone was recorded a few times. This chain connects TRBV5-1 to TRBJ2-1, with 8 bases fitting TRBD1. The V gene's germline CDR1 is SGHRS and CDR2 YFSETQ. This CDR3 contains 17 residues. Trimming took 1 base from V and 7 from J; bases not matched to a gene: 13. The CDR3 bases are TGCGCCAGCAGCTTGTTCCGTGGACAGGGCGTAGTAAATGAGCAGTTCTTC. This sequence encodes CASSLFRGQGVVNEQFF.

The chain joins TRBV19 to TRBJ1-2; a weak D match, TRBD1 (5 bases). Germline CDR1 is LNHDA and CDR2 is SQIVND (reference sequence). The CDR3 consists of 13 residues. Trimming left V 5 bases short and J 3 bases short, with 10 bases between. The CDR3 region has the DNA TGTGCCAGTAGTCCAGACAGATACTATGGCTACACCTTC. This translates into CASSPDRYYGYTF.

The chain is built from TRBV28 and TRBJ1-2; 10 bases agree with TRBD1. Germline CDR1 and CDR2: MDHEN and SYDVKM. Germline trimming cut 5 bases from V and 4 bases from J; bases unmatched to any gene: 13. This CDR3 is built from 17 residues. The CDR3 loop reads CASSIGVGQGVFYGYTF. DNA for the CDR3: TGTGCCAGCAGTATCGGTGTAGGACAGGGGGTATTCTATGGCTACACCTTC.

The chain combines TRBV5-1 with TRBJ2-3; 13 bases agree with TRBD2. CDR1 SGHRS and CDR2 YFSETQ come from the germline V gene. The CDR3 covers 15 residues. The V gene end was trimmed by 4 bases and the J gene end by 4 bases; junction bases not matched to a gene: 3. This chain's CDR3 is CASSTGTSGADTQYF. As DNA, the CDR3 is TGCGCCAGCAGCACAGGGACTAGCGGGGCAGATACGCAGTATTTT.

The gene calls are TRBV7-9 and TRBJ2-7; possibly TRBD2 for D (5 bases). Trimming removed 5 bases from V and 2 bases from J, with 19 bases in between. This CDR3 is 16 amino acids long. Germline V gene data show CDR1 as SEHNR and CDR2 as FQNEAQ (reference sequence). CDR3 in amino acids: CASSQEASPAPYEQYF. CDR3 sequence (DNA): TGTGCCAGCAGCCAGGAGGCCTCACCCGCCCCCTACGAGCAGTACTTC.

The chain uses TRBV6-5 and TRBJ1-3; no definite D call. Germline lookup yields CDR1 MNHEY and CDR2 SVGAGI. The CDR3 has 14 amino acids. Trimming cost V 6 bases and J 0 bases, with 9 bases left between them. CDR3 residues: CASRRMSSGNTIYF. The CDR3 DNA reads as TGTGCCAGCAGACGTATGAGCTCTGGAAACACCATATATTTT.

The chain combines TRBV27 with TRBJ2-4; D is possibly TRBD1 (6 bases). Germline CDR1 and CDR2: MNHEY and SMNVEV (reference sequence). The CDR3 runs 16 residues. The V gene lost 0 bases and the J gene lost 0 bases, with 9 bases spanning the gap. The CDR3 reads CASSLSGAVAKNIQYF. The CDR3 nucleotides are TGTGCCAGCAGTTTATCGGGGGCCGTAGCCAAAAACATTCAGTACTTC.

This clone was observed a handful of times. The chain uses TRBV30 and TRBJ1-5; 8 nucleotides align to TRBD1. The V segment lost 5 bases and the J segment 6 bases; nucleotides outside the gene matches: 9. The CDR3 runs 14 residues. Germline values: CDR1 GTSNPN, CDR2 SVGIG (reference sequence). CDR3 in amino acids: CAWSGTGLFQPQHF. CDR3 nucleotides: TGTGCCTGGTCCGGGACAGGTCTTTTTCAGCCCCAGCATTTT.

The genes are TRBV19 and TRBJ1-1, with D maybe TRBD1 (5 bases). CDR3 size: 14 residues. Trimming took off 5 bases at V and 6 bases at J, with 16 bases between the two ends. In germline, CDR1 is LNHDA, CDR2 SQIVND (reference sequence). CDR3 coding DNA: TGTGCCAGTAGTCTTACACAGGCACGGGCTGAAGCTTTCTTT. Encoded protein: CASSLTQARAEAFF.

The CDR3 sequence is CASQDGGLRKTEAFF. The CDR3 bases are TGTGCCAGCCAAGACGGCGGGCTCAGGAAAACTGAAGCTTTCTTT. The V call is TRBV27, the J call TRBJ1-1; D is unresolved. V lost 8 bases and J lost 5, with 21 bases in between. CDR1 is MNHEY and CDR2 is SMNVEV in the germline V gene (reference sequence). CDR3 length: 15 amino acids.

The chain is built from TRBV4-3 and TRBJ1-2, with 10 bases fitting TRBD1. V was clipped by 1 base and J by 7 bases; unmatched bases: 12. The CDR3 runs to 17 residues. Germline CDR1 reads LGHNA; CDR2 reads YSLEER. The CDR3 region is CASSQAPPTGGGGGYTF. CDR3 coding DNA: TGCGCCAGCAGCCAAGCCCCGCCGACAGGGGGCGGCGGTGGCTACACCTTC.

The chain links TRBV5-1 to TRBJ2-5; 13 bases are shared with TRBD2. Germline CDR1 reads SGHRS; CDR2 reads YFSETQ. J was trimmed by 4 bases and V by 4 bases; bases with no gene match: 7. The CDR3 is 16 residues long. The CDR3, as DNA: TGCGCCAGCAGCCCAAGGACTAGCGGGGGCGGAGAGACCCAGTACTTC. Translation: CASSPRTSGGGETQYF. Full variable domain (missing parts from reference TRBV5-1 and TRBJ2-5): KAGVTQTPRYLIKTRGQQVTLSCSPISGHRSVSWYQQTPGQGLQFLFEYFSETQRNKGNFPGRFSGRQFSNSRSEMNVSTLELGDSALYLCASSPRTSGGGETQYFGPGTRLLVL.

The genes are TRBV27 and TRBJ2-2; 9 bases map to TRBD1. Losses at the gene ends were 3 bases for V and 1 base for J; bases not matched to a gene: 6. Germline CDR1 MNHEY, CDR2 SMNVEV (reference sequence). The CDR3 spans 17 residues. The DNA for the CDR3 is TGTGCCAGCAGTTTCACAGGGGGCTCCTTGAACACCGGGGAGCTGTTTTTT. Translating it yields CASSFTGGSLNTGELFF.

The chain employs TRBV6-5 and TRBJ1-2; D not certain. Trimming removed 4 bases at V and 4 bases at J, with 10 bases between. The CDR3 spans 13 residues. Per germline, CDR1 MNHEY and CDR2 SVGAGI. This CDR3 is CASSLHSGYGYTF. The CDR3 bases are TGTGCCAGCAGTTTACACTCGGGCTATGGCTACACCTTC.

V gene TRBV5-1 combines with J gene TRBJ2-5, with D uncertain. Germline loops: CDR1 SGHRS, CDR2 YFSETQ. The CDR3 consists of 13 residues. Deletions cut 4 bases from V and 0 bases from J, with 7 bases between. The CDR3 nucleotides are TGCGCCAGCAGCGCAGCGTACCAAGAGACCCAGTACTTC. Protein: CASSAAYQETQYF.